The 5 T cell receptor beta chains given below trace back to one sample, sequenced in a study of blood T cell repertoires in COVID-19. Clones were sequenced by immunoSEQ multiplex PCR, and TCRdb holds only the in-frame ones, with some missing. The sample shows 100,000 to 150,000 clones, about 70% of them seen only once. Specimen: peripheral blood. The receptor set was obtained from a man between 60 and 70 years old with acute or convalescent COVID-19.

The chain links TRBV6-5 to TRBJ2-7, with D maybe TRBD1 (6 bases). V shed 0 bases and J shed 7 bases, with 19 bases lying between them. The CDR3 sequence is 16 residues long. CDR1 is MNHEY, CDR2 SVGAGI, per germline. The CDR3 here is CASSYSSGRGLREQYF. The CDR3 region has the DNA TGTGCCAGCAGTTACTCTTCAGGCAGGGGCCTAAGGGAGCAGTACTTC.

The V call is TRBV5-5, the J call TRBJ2-7; the D is unclear. Deletions cut 0 bases from V and 0 bases from J, with 7 bases between. Looked up from germline, CDR1 is SGHKS and CDR2 is YYEKEE (reference sequence). CDR3 length equals 14 residues. This CDR3 is CASSLEQFSYEQYF. The CDR3 region has the DNA TGTGCCAGCAGCTTGGAACAGTTCTCCTACGAGCAGTACTTC.

In this sample, this clone turned up once. V and J are TRBV30 and TRBJ2-1, with 8 bases aligning to TRBD2. CDR3 length: 15 residues. Germline CDR1 is GTSNPN and CDR2 is SVGIG (reference sequence). J was trimmed by 6 bases and V by 2 bases; bases with no gene match: 9. CDR3 sequence (DNA): TGTGCCTGGAGTCTCAAGGGACTAGAGTCCAATGAGCAGTTCTTC. This encodes CAWSLKGLESNEQFF. Full variable domain (remainder filled in from reference TRBV30 and TRBJ2-1): SQTIHQWPATLVQPVGSPLSLECTVEGTSNPNLYWYRQAAGRGLQLLFYSVGIGQISSEVPQNLSASRPQDRQFILSSKKLLLSDSGFYLCAWSLKGLESNEQFFGPGTRLTVL.

This chain connects TRBV7-9 to TRBJ2-1; TRBD2 aligns across 12 bases. Germline-derived CDR1 and CDR2 are SEHNR and FQNEAQ (reference sequence). Germline trimming cut 8 bases from V and 8 bases from J; bases unmatched to any gene: 10. This CDR3 is built from 15 residues. DNA of the CDR3: TGTGCCAGCCTAGACCTAGCGGGGGGGCCATATGAGCAGTTCTTC. This codes for CASLDLAGGPYEQFF.

This clone was detected a few times. This chain joins TRBV30 and TRBJ2-3, with 8 bases identical to TRBD2. The CDR3 consists of 14 residues. The ends lost 3 bases at V and 2 bases at J; junction bases unmatched: 4. Per the germline V gene, CDR1 is GTSNPN and CDR2 is SVGIG (reference sequence). For the CDR3, the DNA is TGTGCCTGGAGGCAAGCGGGAGCCACAGATACGCAGTATTTT. Its translation: CAWRQAGATDTQYF.